This entry concerns a single T cell receptor beta chain. This clone was observed a handful of times. There is no known antigen for this receptor. Nothing much larger sits one base from this clone, and base qualities are not available. These data originate in a study of blood T cell repertoires in COVID-19 (dated by TCRdb to the early 2020s). Study-level background: Samples covering the acute and convalescent phases of COVID-19 were provided by collaborators in the United States, Italy and Spain. The material from the prospective study consisted of cDNA or gDNA derived from T cells, B-cell-depleted T cells, or PBMCs. Subjects who had been exposed to COVID-19, were actively infected with it, or had recovered from it provided the deeply sampled blood TCRbeta repertoires that made up the dataset. The repertoires were made available in a free public database intended to serve as a resource for research on the immune response to SARS-CoV-2. Samples were obtained from the ongoing ImmuneRACE study (first 160 participants) and from 1,254 subjects provided by 6 global collaborators. Nearly every sample came with metadata listing a de-identified subject ID, COVID-19 status, age in years and sex. Where available, HLA class I and class II types were taken from metadata supplied by the sample provider and were not determined by assay-based typing.

What the authors observed across the whole study: Clinical and demographic metadata were provided uncurated, with the amount varying by source and participant.

In the prospective study, participants were about 18 to 100 years old, resided in fewer than 25 geographic areas of the United States, and were enrolled through a virtual design. Cohort assignment in the prospective study relied on participant-reported clinical history from a screening survey and a study questionnaire. ImmuneRACE Cohort 3 recovered participants were defined by two consecutive negative NP/OP PCR tests, healthcare professional clearance, or symptom resolution. Each participant in the prospective study had whole blood, serum and a nasopharyngeal or oropharyngeal swab collected by mobile phlebotomists. Participants in the prospective study had the option to provide additional blood draws and questionnaires over an approximately 2-month period. Prospective study blood samples were shipped either frozen or at room temperature before DNA extraction. The germline V gene specifies SGDLS as CDR1 and YYNGEE as CDR2. Cut back by 0 bases and 2 bases, the V and J ends lie 15 bases apart. The CDR3 runs 16 amino acids, cysteine and phenylalanine included. The entry retains the CDR3 DNA only, 48 bases that are in frame from base 1.

TCRbeta CDR3 regions were amplified from genomic DNA by means of the immunoSEQ Assay, a bias-controlled multiplex PCR. Per the original workflow: The number of nucleated cells in each sample was estimated from the amplification of reference gene primers within the assay. To quantify the absolute abundance of each unique TCRbeta CDR3 rearrangement, sequence reads were collapsed and filtered. For each sample, productive Simpson clonality was calculated as the square root of Simpson's diversity index across productive rearrangements. Here the immuneACCESS table is served through TCRdb, limited to in-frame sequences with V and J called. Missing clones are a known gap in these copies; in checked studies unresolved V genes cover under half, and the rest lacks a known reason. Clonal size and the V and J genes are those of that table, whereas D and trimming came from the DNA. The table for this sample lists some 500,000 clones; over 75% of them were counted only once. The leading ten clones occupy 1.8% of the sample.

The V gene is TRBV9 and the J gene is TRBJ2-7; a tentative D call is TRBD2 (6 bases match). Sample: PBMCs or T cells enriched from blood (not recorded which). The TCR comes from a woman aged 40 to 50 who had recovered from COVID-19. CDR3 protein: CASSVGGSGPAYEQYF. The nucleotides read TGTGCCAGCAGCGTAGGGGGGAGCGGGCCCGCCTACGAGCAGTACTTC.